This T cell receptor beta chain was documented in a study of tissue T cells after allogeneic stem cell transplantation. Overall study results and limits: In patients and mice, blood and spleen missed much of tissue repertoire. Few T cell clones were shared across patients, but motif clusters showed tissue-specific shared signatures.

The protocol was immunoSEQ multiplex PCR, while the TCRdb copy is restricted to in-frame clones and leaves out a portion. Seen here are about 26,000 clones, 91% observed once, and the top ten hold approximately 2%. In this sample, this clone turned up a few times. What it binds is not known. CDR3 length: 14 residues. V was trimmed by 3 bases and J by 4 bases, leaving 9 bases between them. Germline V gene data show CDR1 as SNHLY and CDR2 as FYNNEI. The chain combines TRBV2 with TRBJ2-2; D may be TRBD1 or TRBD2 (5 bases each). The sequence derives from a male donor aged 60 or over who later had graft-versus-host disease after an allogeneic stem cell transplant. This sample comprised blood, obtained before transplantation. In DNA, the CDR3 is TGTGCCAGCAGTGAGCAGAGGGGCACCGGGGAGCTGTTTTTT. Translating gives CASSEQRGTGELFF.